This is a list of T cell receptor beta chains from one sample in a study of OX40 agonist ivuxolimab in advanced cancers. Repertoires were generated with immunoSEQ multiplex PCR, while TCRdb's copy carries only in-frame clones and drops some. The sample carries under 12,000 clones, roughly 86% recorded once. The source was CD4+ or CD8+ T cells sorted from blood, collected in a trial of the OX40 agonist ivuxolimab. The receptors were sampled from an adult with an advanced solid tumor such as melanoma, head and neck, liver or kidney cancer. CDR3s include the opening cysteine and the closing phenylalanine or tryptophan. Fields, in order: V gene, CDR3 length, D gene, J gene, clone size, CDR3 DNA, CDR3 protein. A D gene is named only where the DNA matches it firmly. A clone size is listed for some rows: how often the clone was seen (once, few, many), or a class if it is expanded.

>TRBV27|13|TRBD2|TRBJ2-7|.
TGTGCCAGCAGTCCAGGACTAGCATACGAGCAGTACTTC
CASSPGLAYEQYF
>TRBV28|15|.|TRBJ1-1|.
TGTGCCAGCAGTTTATCCGTGGCGGGGAACACTGAAGCTTTCTTT
CASSLSVAGNTEAFF
>TRBV6-1|16|.|TRBJ1-3|.
TGTGCCAGCAGTGAAGCTCCAGGGAATCCTGGAAACACCATATATTTT
CASSEAPGNPGNTIYF
>TRBV5-8|16|TRBD1|TRBJ1-5|.
TGTGCCAGCAGCTGGCTACGACAGGGAGGCAATCAGCCCCAGCATTTT
CASSWLRQGGNQPQHF
>TRBV7-2|13|TRBD2|TRBJ2-7|.
TGTGCCAGCAGACTAGCGGGCCGGTACGAGCAGTACTTC
CASRLAGRYEQYF
>TRBV7-8|14|.|TRBJ2-7|.
TGTGCCAGCAGCCCAGGGACTTTGTCCTACGAGCAGTACTTC
CASSPGTLSYEQYF
>TRBV6-5|15|TRBD1|TRBJ2-3|once
TGTGCCAGCAGCGGAGACAGGGGAACAACAGATACGCAGTATTTT
CASSGDRGTTDTQYF
>TRBV6-4|15|.|TRBJ2-1|.
TGTGCCAGCAGTGACTCATTTTACAACTACAATGAGCAGTTCTTC
CASSDSFYNYNEQFF
>TRBV30|13|.|TRBJ2-1|.
TGTGCCTGGAGCCGCGTGAAGTACAATGAGCAGTTCTTC
CAWSRVKYNEQFF
>TRBV27|18|TRBD1|TRBJ1-2|.
TGTGCCAGCAGTTTAAGGAGAGAACCCGGGACAGGAATATATGGCTACACCTTC
CASSLRREPGTGIYGYTF
>TRBV7-9|17|TRBD2|TRBJ2-7|.
TGTGCCAGCAGCGTTGCTTCGTGGACTAGCGTGCGTAGTGAGCAGTACTTC
CASSVASWTSVRSEQYF
>TRBV29-1|13|.|TRBJ2-7|.
TGCAGCGTTGGCGGGGGCTCCTTCTACGAGCAGTACTTC
CSVGGGSFYEQYF
>TRBV5-1|13|.|TRBJ2-7|.
TGCGCCAGCAGCTGGGGTCAGGGTTACGAGCAGTACTTC
CASSWGQGYEQYF
>TRBV4-1|18|.|TRBJ1-6|.
TGCGCCAGCAGCCAAAGGCCGGGCCAGAAGTCCTATAATTCACCCCTCCACTTT
CASSQRPGQKSYNSPLHF
>TRBV6-4|14|TRBD1|TRBJ2-7|.
TGTGCCAGCAGACCCGGGACAGGAAGTGGCGAGCAGTACTTC
CASRPGTGSGEQYF
>TRBV7-3|15|TRBD2|TRBJ2-1|.
TGTGCCAGCAGCTTATCCCCTAGCGGGATGAATGAGCAGTTCTTC
CASSLSPSGMNEQFF
>TRBV5-1|15|TRBD1|TRBJ2-7|.
TGCGCCAGCGGCCCAGGGACAGGGCCCTCCTACGAGCAGTACTTC
CASGPGTGPSYEQYF
>TRBV10-3|14|.|TRBJ2-7|.
TGTGCCATCAGCAGCGAGAAGGAACTCTACGAGCAGTACTTC
CAISSEKELYEQYF
>TRBV5-1|19|TRBD2|TRBJ2-1|once
TGCGCCAGCAGCCGGTTGCCACTAGCGGTTGACGGGTTTGACAATGAGCAGTTCTTC
CASSRLPLAVDGFDNEQFF
>TRBV6-5|13|.|TRBJ1-2|few
TGTGCCAGCAGTGCAGGGTCCAACTATGGCTACACCTTC
CASSAGSNYGYTF
>TRBV7-9|13|.|TRBJ1-1|.
TGTGCCAGCAGGCGGGAGGAGGAAACTGAAGCTTTCTTT
CASRREEETEAFF
>TRBV4-2|15|TRBD1|TRBJ2-7|.
TGTGCCACCAGTGACCCGGGACAGGGTACCTACGAGCAGTACTTC
CATSDPGQGTYEQYF
>TRBV7-7|15|TRBD2|TRBJ2-1|.
TGTGCTAGCAGCTCCGTGGGCGGGAGCTACAATGAGCAGTTCTTC
CASSSVGGSYNEQFF
>TRBV11-3|18|.|TRBJ1-5|.
TGTGCCAGCAGCTACCAGGACGGGCAGGACAATAGCAATCAGCCCCAGCATTTT
CASSYQDGQDNSNQPQHF
>TRBV7-6|15|.|TRBJ1-6|.
TGTGCCAGCAGCTTAGGATGGGGAAATAATTCACCCCTCCACTTT
CASSLGWGNNSPLHF
>TRBV6-4|15|.|TRBJ2-1|.
TGTGCCAGCAGTGACTCCCCAGGGTCCTACAATGAGCAGTTCTTC
CASSDSPGSYNEQFF
>TRBV28|15|.|TRBJ2-1|.
TGTGCCAGCACCCCCCTGGTTAGATTCTACAATGAGCAGTTCTTC
CASTPLVRFYNEQFF
>TRBV2|14|.|TRBJ1-5|.
TGTGCCAGCAGTGGCCGAGGGCCTGGTCAGCCCCAGCATTTT
CASSGRGPGQPQHF
>TRBV15|14|.|TRBJ2-3|.
TGTGCCACCAGCATTCTAGTTAGCACAGATACGCAGTATTTT
CATSILVSTDTQYF
>TRBV7-9|14|.|TRBJ1-2|large
TGTGCCAGCAGCTCATCCGGGGCGGACTATGGCTACACCTTC
CASSSSGADYGYTF
>TRBV5-6|16|TRBD1|TRBJ2-1|.
TGTGCCAGCACCGAAATCCGGGACAGGGGTTTTCTTGAGCAGTTCTTC
CASTEIRDRGFLEQFF
>TRBV5-6|14|.|TRBJ2-7|.
TGTGCCAGCAGCTTGGTGGACCATTTGGGCGAGCAGTACTTC
CASSLVDHLGEQYF
>TRBV28|14|.|TRBJ2-7|.
TGTGCCAGCACCTGGGGCGGGATCGCCTACGAGCAGTACTTC
CASTWGGIAYEQYF
>TRBV27|14|.|TRBJ1-1|.
TGTGCCAGCTGCAGATTGGGGATGGCAACTGAAGCTTTCTTT
CASCRLGMATEAFF
>TRBV27|14|TRBD1|TRBJ2-5|.
TGTGCCAGCGGAGTGACAGGGGTTCCTCTCCATCAGTACTTC
CASGVTGVPLHQYF
>TRBV6-5|12|.|TRBJ1-1|.
TGTGCCAGCAGCAAGAGGGAGACTGAAGCTTTCTTT
CASSKRETEAFF
>TRBV7-2|14|TRBD2|TRBJ2-1|once
TGTGCCAGCAGTAGACTAGCGGGAGTCAATGAGCAGTTCTTC
CASSRLAGVNEQFF
>TRBV30|11|.|TRBJ2-7|.
TGTGCCTGGGGTGGCGGAGACGAGCAGTACTTC
CAWGGGDEQYF
>TRBV7-2|16|TRBD2|TRBJ2-1|.
TGTGCCAGCAGCCCCGTGCTAGCGGGAGGGCCCGGTGAGCAGTTCTTC
CASSPVLAGGPGEQFF
>TRBV6-4|15|.|TRBJ2-3|.
TGTGCCAGCAGTGAACTAGCTGATAGCACAGATACGCAGTATTTT
CASSELADSTDTQYF
>TRBV11-1|16|.|TRBJ1-1|.
TGTGCCAGCAGCTTATCCCGGGGGGCATTCGACACTGAAGCTTTCTTT
CASSLSRGAFDTEAFF
>TRBV5-6|13|.|TRBJ1-6|once
TGTGCCAGCAGCTTGGATGGGGCTTCACCCCTCCACTTT
CASSLDGASPLHF
>TRBV13|14|TRBD2|TRBJ2-5|.
TGTGCCAGCAGCTTAGGCCTAGCGGGAGAGACCCAGTACTTC
CASSLGLAGETQYF
>TRBV7-9|19|.|TRBJ2-3|large
TGTGCCAGCAGCTGGAAAGCTGGGACGCCGAGATCAGAAACAGATACGCAGTATTTT
CASSWKAGTPRSETDTQYF